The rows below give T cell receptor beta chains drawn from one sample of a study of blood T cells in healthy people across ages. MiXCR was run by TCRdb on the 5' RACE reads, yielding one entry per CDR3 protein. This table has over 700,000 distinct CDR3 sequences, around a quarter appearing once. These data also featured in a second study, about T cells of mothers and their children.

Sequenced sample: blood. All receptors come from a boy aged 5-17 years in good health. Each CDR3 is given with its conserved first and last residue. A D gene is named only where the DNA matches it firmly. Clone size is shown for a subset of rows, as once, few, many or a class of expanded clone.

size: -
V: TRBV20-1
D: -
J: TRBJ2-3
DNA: TGCAGTGCGTTAACCGGGACCGAAGTGTCGGATACGCAGTATTTT
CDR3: CSALTGTEVSDTQYF

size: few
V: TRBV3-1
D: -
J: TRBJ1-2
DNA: TGTGCCAGCAGCCAAGCTTCTGGCGCAGCTTCATATGGCTACACCTTC
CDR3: CASSQASGAASYGYTF

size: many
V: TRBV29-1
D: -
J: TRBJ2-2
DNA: TGCAGCGTTGCGCAGGGGGCGGGGGTTACCGGGGAGCTGTTTTTT
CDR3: CSVAQGAGVTGELFF

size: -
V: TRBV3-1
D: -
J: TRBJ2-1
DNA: TGTGTCAGCAGCCAAATGGGGGTCTCCTACAATGAGCAGTTCTTC
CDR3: CVSSQMGVSYNEQFF

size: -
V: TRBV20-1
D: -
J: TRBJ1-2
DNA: TGCAGTGCTAGAGACAGGGAACGCTATGGCTACACCTTC
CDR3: CSARDRERYGYTF

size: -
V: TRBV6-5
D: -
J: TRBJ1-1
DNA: TGTGCCAGCAGTTCTATTTCAGCAGGGAGGGCGAACACTGAAGCTTTCTTT
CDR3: CASSSISAGRANTEAFF

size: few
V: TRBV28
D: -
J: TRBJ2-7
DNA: TGTGCCAGCAGCCCGAGTCGTCCCTACGGCGAGCAGTACTTC
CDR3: CASSPSRPYGEQYF

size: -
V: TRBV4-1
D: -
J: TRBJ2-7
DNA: TGCGCCAGCAGCCAAGGACAACCCGGCTACGAGCAGTACTTC
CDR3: CASSQGQPGYEQYF

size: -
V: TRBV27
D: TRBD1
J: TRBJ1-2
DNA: TGTGACAGCAGTTTTTTGGGACAGGGGGATTCGAACTATGGCTACACCTTC
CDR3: CDSSFLGQGDSNYGYTF

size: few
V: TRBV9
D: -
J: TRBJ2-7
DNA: TGTGCCAGCAGCAAGGGCGTAGGCGAGCAGTACTTC
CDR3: CASSKGVGEQYF

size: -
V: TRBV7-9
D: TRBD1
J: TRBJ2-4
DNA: TGTGCCAGCAGCTTATGGGACAGAAACATTCAGTACTTC
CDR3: CASSLWDRNIQYF

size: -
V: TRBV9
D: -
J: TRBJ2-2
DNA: TGTGCCAGCAGCCCCCAAGGGGGGGGATACACCGGGGAGCTGTTTTTT
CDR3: CASSPQGGGYTGELFF

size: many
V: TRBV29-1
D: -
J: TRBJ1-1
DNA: TGCAGCGCCCGACAGGTGTCGAACACTGAAGCTTTCTTT
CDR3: CSARQVSNTEAFF

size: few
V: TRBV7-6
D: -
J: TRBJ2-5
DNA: TGTGCCAGCAGTCCCGGGGTAGCGGTATACCAAGAGACCCAGTACTTC
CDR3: CASSPGVAVYQETQYF

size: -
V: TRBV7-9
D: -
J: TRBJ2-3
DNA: TGTGCCAGCAGCTTTTTCCAGACGCCTAGCACAGATACGCAGTATTTT
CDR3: CASSFFQTPSTDTQYF

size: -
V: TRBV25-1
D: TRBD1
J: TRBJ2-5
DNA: TGTGCCAGCAGTGATCCCGGGACAGGTGCGGGGACCCAGTACTTC
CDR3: CASSDPGTGAGTQYF

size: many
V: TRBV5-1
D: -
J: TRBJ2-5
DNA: TGCGCCAGCAGCTTGAGAGCAGGCGAGGAGACCCAGTACTTC
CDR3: CASSLRAGEETQYF

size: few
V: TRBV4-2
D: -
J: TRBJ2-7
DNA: TGTGCCAGCAGCCAATCAGGGGCAGGGGAACACGAGCAGTACTTC
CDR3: CASSQSGAGEHEQYF

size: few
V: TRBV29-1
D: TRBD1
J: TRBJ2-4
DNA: TGCAGCGCTCTGCTGTGGGACAGGGCGACCAAAAACATTCAGTACTTC
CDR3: CSALLWDRATKNIQYF

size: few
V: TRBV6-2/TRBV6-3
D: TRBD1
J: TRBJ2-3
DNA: TGTGCCAGCAGTCTAGGGGGCGCGTCAGATACGCAGTATTTT
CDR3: CASSLGGASDTQYF

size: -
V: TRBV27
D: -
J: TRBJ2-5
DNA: TGTGCCAGCAGTTTCGGGGGAGCTACCCAAGAGACCCAGTACTTC
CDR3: CASSFGGATQETQYF

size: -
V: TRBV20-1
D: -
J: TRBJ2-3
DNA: TGCAGTGCTAGAGATGTATTCCGGGGCGCAGATACGCAGTATTTT
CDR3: CSARDVFRGADTQYF

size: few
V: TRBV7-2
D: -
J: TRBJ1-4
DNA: TGTGCCAGCAGCGAAGATGAAAAACTGTTTTTT
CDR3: CASSEDEKLFF

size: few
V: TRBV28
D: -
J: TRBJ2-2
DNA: TGTGCCAGCAGTTTAAGACAGCCCACCGGGGAGCTGTTTTTT
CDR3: CASSLRQPTGELFF

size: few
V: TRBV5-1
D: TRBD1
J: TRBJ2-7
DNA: TGCGCCAGCAGCTTGGTAACAGGGGCGTACGAGCAGTACTTC
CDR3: CASSLVTGAYEQYF

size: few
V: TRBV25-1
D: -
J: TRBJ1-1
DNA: TGTGCCAGCAGCACAGGGTTTGGGTCGAGGTCTGAAGCTTTCTTT
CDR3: CASSTGFGSRSEAFF

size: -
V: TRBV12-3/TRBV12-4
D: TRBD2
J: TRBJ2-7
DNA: TGTGCCAGCAGTGGGACTAGCCGAGGCGACGAGCAGTACTTC
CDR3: CASSGTSRGDEQYF

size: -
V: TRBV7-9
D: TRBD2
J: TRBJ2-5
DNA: TGTGCCAGCAGCTCACTAGCGGGGTATCCCCATTTTACGCAGTACTTC
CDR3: CASSSLAGYPHFTQYF

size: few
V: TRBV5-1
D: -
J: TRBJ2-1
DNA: TGCGCCAGCAGCTTAATGCTAACCTACAATGAGCAGTTCTTC
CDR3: CASSLMLTYNEQFF

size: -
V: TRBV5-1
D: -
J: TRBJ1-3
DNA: TGCGCCGTGTCGGACGGAAACACCATATATTTT
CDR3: CAVSDGNTIYF

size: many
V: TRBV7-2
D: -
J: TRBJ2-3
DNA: TGTGCCAGCAGCTCAACAGTGTGGGATACGCAGTATTTT
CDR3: CASSSTVWDTQYF

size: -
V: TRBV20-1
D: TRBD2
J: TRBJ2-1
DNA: TGCAGTGCTAGAGATTGGAGATTAGCGGCTAGCGGGATGGACAATGAGCAGTTCTTC
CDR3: CSARDWRLAASGMDNEQFF

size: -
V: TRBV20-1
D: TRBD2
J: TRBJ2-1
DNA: TGCAGCCCTCGCGGGGGGGCTGAGCAGTTCTTC
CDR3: CSPRGGAEQFF

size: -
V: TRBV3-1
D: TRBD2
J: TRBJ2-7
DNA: TGTGCCAGCAGCCACCTGACTAGCGGGAGTTACGAGCAGTACTTC
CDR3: CASSHLTSGSYEQYF

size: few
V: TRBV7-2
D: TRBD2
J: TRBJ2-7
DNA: TGTGCCAGCAGCCCACTAGCGCCACGAATGGTGTACTTC
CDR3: CASSPLAPRMVYF

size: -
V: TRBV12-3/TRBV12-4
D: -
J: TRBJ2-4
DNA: TGTGCCAGCATGATACTAGCCAAAAACATTCAGTACTTC
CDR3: CASMILAKNIQYF

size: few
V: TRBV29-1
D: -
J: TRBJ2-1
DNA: TGCAGCGTCGGGTTAGGGGTCAGCTCCTACAATGAGCAGTTCTTC
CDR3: CSVGLGVSSYNEQFF

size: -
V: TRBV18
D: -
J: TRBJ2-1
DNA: TGTGCCAGCTCACCACCTGTAGGGCTTGGCAATGAGCAGTTCTTC
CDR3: CASSPPVGLGNEQFF

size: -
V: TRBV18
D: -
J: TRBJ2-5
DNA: TGTGCCAGCTCACCACCAGTCCGGGGTTCACATCAAGAGACCCAGTACTTC
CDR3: CASSPPVRGSHQETQYF

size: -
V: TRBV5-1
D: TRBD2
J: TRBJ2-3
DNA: TGCGCCAGCAGCTTCCGTTTAGCGGGAGATGCAGATACGCAGTATTTT
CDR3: CASSFRLAGDADTQYF